The rows below give T cell receptor beta chains drawn from one sample of a study of T cells in Graves' hyperthyroidism and ophthalmopathy. TCRdb fed the multiplex PCR reads into MiXCR, producing one record per CDR3 protein. The sample holds hundreds of thousands of distinct CDR3 sequences, around 15% seen once. The source material was blood. These TCRs come from a man between 18 and 29 years old with Graves' ophthalmopathy. Each CDR3 is given with its conserved first and last residue. D genes are given only for firm matches. Size values are once, few and many counts, or a class for expanded clones, and some rows have none.

J,D,V,length,size,DNA,CDR3
TRBJ2-7,-,TRBV7-8,16,many,TGTGCCAGCAGCTTAGGGGCCTCTCTGGGCTCCTACGAGCAGTACTTC,CASSLGASLGSYEQYF
TRBJ2-2,TRBD2,TRBV7-2,15,many,TGTGCCAGCAGTATAGCGGGGGGGAACACCGGGGAGCTGTTTTTT,CASSIAGGNTGELFF
TRBJ1-2,-,TRBV5-5,15,-,TGTGCCAGCAGCTTAAGTACAGGAGTTGGGTATGGCTACACCTTC,CASSLSTGVGYGYTF
TRBJ2-1,TRBD1,TRBV11-3,16,-,TGTGCCAGCAGCTTAGATAGGGGGCCCTCCTACAATGAGCAGTTCTTC,CASSLDRGPSYNEQFF
TRBJ2-1,TRBD1,TRBV20-1,15,many,TGCAGTGCTAATTCCGGGACAGGGAATAGGGGTGAGCAGTTCTTC,CSANSGTGNRGEQFF
TRBJ1-5,TRBD1,TRBV3-1,14,many,TGTGCCAGCAGCCGCACAGGGGGCAGTCAGCCCCAGCATTTT,CASSRTGGSQPQHF
TRBJ2-3,TRBD2,TRBV12-3/TRBV12-4,18,-,TGTGCCAGCAGTTCCCCGGGACTAGCGGGGGGAATCACAGATACGCAGTATTTT,CASSSPGLAGGITDTQYF
TRBJ2-7,-,TRBV14,16,-,TGTGCCAGCAGCCAAGATCTGACAGCTTTAACGGACGAGCAGTACTTC,CASSQDLTALTDEQYF
TRBJ1-5,-,TRBV30,16,many,TGTGCCTGGAGTGACCAGACACCCTATAGCAATCAGCCCCAGCATTTT,CAWSDQTPYSNQPQHF
TRBJ1-4,TRBD1,TRBV9,14,many,TGTGCCAGCAGCCCACAGGGGGCTAATGAAAAACTGTTTTTT,CASSPQGANEKLFF
TRBJ1-1,-,TRBV19,12,-,TGTGCCAGTAGTATTGGATTCTTCGGAGCTTTCTTT,CASSIGFFGAFF
TRBJ2-5,-,TRBV12-3/TRBV12-4,14,-,TGTGCCAGCAGTCCCGGGGGAGTGCAAGGGACCCAGTACTTC,CASSPGGVQGTQYF
TRBJ1-6,TRBD1,TRBV5-4,16,few,TGTGCCAGCAGCCATAAATCGACAGGGTGGAATTCACCCCTCCACTTT,CASSHKSTGWNSPLHF
TRBJ2-3,-,TRBV27,15,-,TGTGCCAGCGTTCCGAGGGGTCCTTTTGAGGATACGCAGTATTTT,CASVPRGPFEDTQYF
TRBJ2-2,-,TRBV12-5,17,-,TGTGCTAGTGGTTTGGTACGGCAGTACTCGAACACCGGGGAGCTGTTTTTT,CASGLVRQYSNTGELFF
TRBJ1-5,TRBD1,TRBV30,15,-,TGTGCCTGGAGTTCAGGGGGCGGGTTCTATCAGCCCCAGCATTTT,CAWSSGGGFYQPQHF
TRBJ1-4,-,TRBV15,16,-,TGTGCCACCAGCAGAGCCATCCCAGGGATAGGTGAAAAACTGTTTTTT,CATSRAIPGIGEKLFF
TRBJ2-2,-,TRBV20-1,14,few,TGCAGTGCTAGTGAGCAGAGTAACACCGGGGAGCTGTTTTTT,CSASEQSNTGELFF
TRBJ1-1,TRBD1,TRBV6-4,14,-,TGTGCCAGCAGTGAGGGCAGGGGGCGCACTGAAGCTTTCTTT,CASSEGRGRTEAFF
TRBJ2-4,TRBD1,TRBV5-5,15,many,TGTGCCAGCAGCTTGGAGGGGGGACAGGGTACCATTCAGTACTTC,CASSLEGGQGTIQYF
TRBJ1-4,TRBD1,TRBV11-2,15,-,TGTGCCAGCAGCTTGGGACAGGGGGAAGGTGAAAAACTGTTTTTT,CASSLGQGEGEKLFF
TRBJ2-1,TRBD1,TRBV7-2,19,many,TGTGCCAGCAGCTTACTTTCGCGGGGTGGACAGGGGGCTAGGAATGAGCAGTTCTTC,CASSLLSRGGQGARNEQFF
TRBJ1-2,-,TRBV6-1,15,few,TGTGCCAGCAGCCCGAATGTCGGGGCGCACTATGGCTACACCTTC,CASSPNVGAHYGYTF
TRBJ2-1,TRBD1,TRBV24-1,15,many,TGTGCCACCAGTGAGCCCGGGACAGGATTCAATGAGCAGTTCTTC,CATSEPGTGFNEQFF
TRBJ2-7,-,TRBV2,17,many,TGTGCCAGCAGTGAGAAAGGTTTGGGCCTTCTATCCTACGAGCAGTACTTC,CASSEKGLGLLSYEQYF
TRBJ2-7,TRBD2,TRBV20-1,13,many,TGCAGTGCCCTAGCGGGGGGGCAAAACGAGCAGTACTTC,CSALAGGQNEQYF
TRBJ1-4,-,TRBV6-1,14,-,TGTGCCAGCAGCCCCAAAGACAGTAATGAAAAACTGTTTTTT,CASSPKDSNEKLFF
TRBJ2-7,-,TRBV20-1,15,many,TGCAGTGCTAGAGATGAAGGGCGGTCCTCCTACGAGCAGTACTTC,CSARDEGRSSYEQYF
TRBJ2-1,TRBD2,TRBV27,18,-,TGTGCCAGCAGTCCAGGGACTAGCGGGGGGACTGTCTACAATGAGCAGTTCTTC,CASSPGTSGGTVYNEQFF
TRBJ2-4,-,TRBV5-1,14,-,TGCGCCAGCAGCTCGGGGACACTAGGGGACATTCAGTACTTC,CASSSGTLGDIQYF
TRBJ2-7,-,TRBV6-1,16,few,TGTGCCAGCAGTTTTGGTCTGACGCCTCCCCTCCTCGAGCAGTACTTC,CASSFGLTPPLLEQYF
TRBJ1-1,-,TRBV6-1,11,-,TGTGCCACCTTTTGGGGGCCTGAAGCTTTCTTT,CATFWGPEAFF
TRBJ2-1,TRBD2,TRBV5-4,15,-,TGTGCCAGCAGTTCACTAGCGGGAGGGCCCAATGAGCAGTTCTTC,CASSSLAGGPNEQFF
TRBJ2-7,TRBD2,TRBV7-6,16,few,TGTGCCAGCAGCTTAGCGCGCGGCGGGGGGGCCTACGAGCAGTACTTC,CASSLARGGGAYEQYF
TRBJ2-5,-,TRBV5-6,16,many,TGTGCCAGCAGCGCTACCTTCCGGGACTTACAGGAGACCCAGTACTTC,CASSATFRDLQETQYF
TRBJ2-3,-,TRBV10-1,13,-,TGCGCCAGCAGTCAGACGCCCACAGATACGCAGTATTTT,CASSQTPTDTQYF